This T cell receptor beta chain was sequenced during a study of T cell responses to AZD1222 COVID-19 vaccine. The protocol was immunoSEQ multiplex PCR, while the TCRdb copy is restricted to in-frame clones and leaves out a portion. Of about 120,000 clones detected, 85% to 90% appear once; the ten largest clones hold approximately 10%. As concerns this clone: As yet, its antigen is unknown.

Whole-study findings and limits: Across the whole spike, CD4 TCRs peaked at regions 160-218 and 743-854. Sampling that yielded the repertoires occurred only after the peak T cell response. Clonal diversity was possibly underestimated, and white British individuals and females predominated among donors.

The V gene lost 3 bases and the J gene lost 0 bases, with 15 bases spanning the gap. The germline CDR1 and CDR2 sequences are LGHNA and YSLEER. The CDR3 totals 16 residues. The specimen comprised peripheral blood, sampled on day 0 of AZD1222 vaccination. This chain joins TRBV4-3 and TRBJ2-7; D tentatively reads TRBD1 or TRBD2 (5 bases each). This clonotype originated in an adult in good health. The chain's CDR3 is CASSQSRDGYSYEQYF. The CDR3 nucleotides are TGCGCCAGCAGCCAGTCCCGGGACGGGTACTCCTACGAGCAGTACTTC.